This T cell receptor (beta chain) was sequenced during a study of identical twins (TCRdb year 2016). Regarding the research as a whole: TCR alpha and beta repertoires from monozygotic twins, unrelated adults of various ages and cord blood were deep-sequenced to test whether fetal clonotypes persist. To rule out contamination, the twin experiments were replicated at different times with different library preparation protocols. General study outcomes and caveats: Zero-insertion analyses could be partly confounded by invariant T cells such as MAIT and iNKT, though diverse VJ usage argued against such confounding for most clonotypes. Fewer insertions were carried by abundant cord blood beta clonotypes, a similar but weaker trend appeared in young adult naive repertoires, and no such trend appeared in memory repertoires. Out-of-frame TCR alpha sequences shared between twins showed an excess of low generation-probability sequences compared with coincidental sharing between unrelated individuals. A weaker excess of twin sharing was found in beta out-of-frame sequences because the signal-to-noise ratio was lowered by fewer shared sequences. Because the same donors could not be followed over many years, conclusions were based on cross-sectional statistical analysis. In monozygotic twins, recombination models systematically underestimated out-of-frame TCR alpha sharing, but the models matched the sharing seen between unrelated individuals.

Only healthy Caucasian donors were included. Three pairs of female monozygotic twins, all aged roughly 18 to 29 years, were included in the twin cohort. RNA for TCR libraries was isolated from peripheral blood mononuclear cells. Libraries were constructed by 5' RACE. Reads for this sample came from an Illumina HiSeq 2000. Template switching added a universal primer binding site, and the final cDNA carried a unique molecular identifier that allowed TCR cDNA molecules to be counted accurately. Specific primers in the conserved constant-segment region were used to synthesize first-strand cDNA for TCR alpha and beta chains. To control for contamination, each cDNA library was double barcoded with a SMART-Mk sample barcode plus Illumina barcodes. TruSeq adapter sequences, together with Illumina sample barcodes, were added in two successive PCR steps. Sequencing of the TCR alpha and beta cDNA libraries was done on the Illumina HiSeq platform using custom primers. From the authors' description of their analysis: MiGEC processed the raw reads to extract unique molecular identifiers, while MiXCR was used to determine the CDR3 positions. Recombination models were inferred per individual with the repgenHMM and IGoR tools using an EM algorithm. The analysis of shared clonotypes was done with the tcR package in R, with sharing normalized by the product of cloneset sizes. To study raw recombination without the effects of thymic and clonal selection, out-of-frame nonproductive sequences were analyzed. TCRdb trimmed public reads at Q25 via fastp, called clones via MiXCR and kept in-frame beta chains. Here each entry gathers all rows of one CDR3 protein and keeps the most common genes and DNA. These V and J calls are TCRdb output, not the study's own analysis. The sample profile shows 650,000 to 800,000 distinct CDR3 sequences; 8.6% of them were found once. 0.98% of the sample comes from the top ten.

Based on the germline V gene (reference sequence), the CDR1 and CDR2 sequences are MNHEY and SMNVEV. The germline ends are 9 bases apart after V is trimmed by 1 base and J by 2 bases. Counted from cysteine to phenylalanine, this CDR3 has 15 amino acids. Solely the CDR3 DNA is kept, with 45 bases framed from the first base. The sample holds a few counts of this clonotype. Its antigen remains unidentified. Base quality data are lacking; no much larger clone is found one base away. Another study also made use of these data, one on yellow fever vaccine responses in identical twins. Per that second paper: According to the authors, in identical twins the way T cells responded to vaccination appeared partly convergent and partly personalized. In identical twins, the study followed T cell clones that responded to the vaccine with precision.

Sequenced: PBMCs. In this chain, TRBV27 is recombined with TRBJ1-5; TRBD1 could be the D gene, as 5 bases match. This TCR was sampled from a woman aged 18-29 years in good health. CDR3 reads: CASSLLGEGNQPQHF. The DNA reads TGTGCCAGCAGTTTATTAGGGGAGGGCAATCAGCCCCAGCATTTT.